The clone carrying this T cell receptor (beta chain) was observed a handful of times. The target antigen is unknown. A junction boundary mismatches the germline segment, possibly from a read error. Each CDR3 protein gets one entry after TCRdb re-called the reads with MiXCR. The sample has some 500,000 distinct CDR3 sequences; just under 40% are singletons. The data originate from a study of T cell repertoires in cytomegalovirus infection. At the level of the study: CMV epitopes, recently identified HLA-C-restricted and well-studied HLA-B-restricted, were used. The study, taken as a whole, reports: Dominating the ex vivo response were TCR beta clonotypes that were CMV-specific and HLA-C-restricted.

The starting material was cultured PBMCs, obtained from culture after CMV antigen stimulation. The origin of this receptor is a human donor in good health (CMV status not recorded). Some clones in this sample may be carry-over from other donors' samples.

The CDR3 loop is CASSRESGLVDLF. In DNA form, the CDR3 reads TGTGCCAGCAGCAGAGAGAGCGGGTTGGTCGACCTTTTT. The genes are TRBV7-2 and TRBJ2-2; a weak D match, TRBD2 (6 bases). The germline V gene has CDR1 SGHTA and CDR2 FQGNSA. There are 13 residues in the CDR3.